A single sample is the source of the 5 T cell receptor beta chains below, sequenced in a study of T cell changes during pregnancy in multiple sclerosis. Clones were read by immunoSEQ multiplex PCR, and TCRdb kept only the in-frame ones, dropping some. Of about 64,000 clones in the sample, roughly 88% were seen once. Here the sequenced sample was peripheral blood, taken in the second trimester of pregnancy. Every receptor here comes from a female donor in good health, enrolled as a control in a pregnancy study.

The rearrangement joins TRBV27 to TRBJ2-3; perhaps TRBD2 as D (5 bases). Germline V gene data show CDR1 as MNHEY and CDR2 as SMNVEV (reference sequence). V was pared by 6 bases and J by 0 bases, with 13 bases between. This CDR3 is built from 15 residues. Written as DNA, the CDR3 is TGTGCCAGCAGCGCGAGCGGCTATAGCACAGATACGCAGTATTTT. The encoded protein is CASSASGYSTDTQYF.

The gene calls are TRBV29-1 and TRBJ1-4; no clear D gene. Trimming took off 4 bases at V and 15 bases at J, with 15 bases between the two ends. The CDR3 runs to 11 residues. Germline CDR1 SQVTM, CDR2 ANQGSEA. In DNA form, the CDR3 reads TGCAGCGTTGTGGAGTTCGGCACGGTGTTTTTT. The encoded protein is CSVVEFGTVFF.

This clone showed up just once. This chain links TRBV5-6 with TRBJ1-2, with 7 nucleotides matching TRBD1. Germline trimming cut 3 bases from V and 2 bases from J; bases unmatched to any gene: 10. This CDR3 is 16 amino acids long. Germline loops: CDR1 SGHDT, CDR2 YYEEEE. CDR3: CASSSTRQGMNYGYTF. CDR3 coding DNA: TGTGCCAGCAGCTCTACGAGACAGGGAATGAACTATGGCTACACCTTC.

The gene calls are TRBV28 and TRBJ1-3; weak D call: TRBD1 (5 bases). CDR1 and CDR2 (germline): MDHEN, SYDVKM. The CDR3 has 16 amino acids. Trimming cost V 8 bases and J 6 bases, with 23 bases left between them. The CDR3 protein is CASGLVVRGTQNTIYF. CDR3 nucleotide sequence: TGTGCCAGCGGGTTGGTAGTTAGGGGAACTCAAAACACCATATATTTT.

This chain links TRBV9 with TRBJ2-1; the D gene is possibly TRBD2 (5 bases). This CDR3 has 16 amino acids. Between the trimmed V and J ends, which lost 6 bases and 0 bases, there was a span of 16 bases. Germline V gives CDR1 SGDLS, CDR2 YYNGEE. The CDR3 region is CASTPYSGSSYNEQFF. The CDR3 coding sequence is TGTGCCAGCACCCCCTATAGTGGGAGCTCCTACAATGAGCAGTTCTTC. Looking up the rest from reference TRBV9 and TRBJ2-1 gives the full variable domain: DSGVTQTPKHLITATGQRVTLRCSPRSGDLSVYWYQQSLDQGLQFLIQYYNGEERAKGNILERFSAQQFPDLHSELNLSSLELGDSALYFCASTPYSGSSYNEQFFGPGTRLTVL.